These T cell receptor beta chains were read from a single sample in a study of sequential checkpoint blockade in melanoma. Assay: immunoSEQ multiplex PCR; the TCRdb copy retains only in-frame clones and omits some. The sample lists a few thousand clones, about 29% occurring once. The source was tumor tissue (inferred from file names), collected from a patient given nivolumab and ipilimumab in sequence. The receptor set was obtained from a human donor with melanoma. Each CDR3 is given with its conserved first and last residue. Fields, in order: clone size, J gene, V gene, D gene, CDR3 protein, CDR3 DNA. A D gene is named only where the DNA matches it firmly. Size values are once, few and many counts, or a class for expanded clones, and some rows have none.

>.|TRBJ2-3|TRBV6-8|.
CASAAWGIVDTQYF
TGTGCCAGCGCCGCCTGGGGAATTGTAGATACGCAGTATTTT
>medium-sized|TRBJ1-1|TRBV11-3|TRBD1
CASSPQGEYTEAFF
TGTGCCAGCAGCCCTCAGGGGGAGTACACTGAAGCTTTCTTT
>few|TRBJ2-7|TRBV9|.
CASSGSSFSYEQYF
TGTGCCAGCAGCGGGTCGAGTTTCTCCTACGAGCAGTACTTC
>.|TRBJ2-2|TRBV9|.
CASSVGGLNTGELFF
TGTGCCAGCAGCGTAGGAGGTTTGAACACCGGGGAGCTGTTTTTT
>few|TRBJ1-4|TRBV28|.
CASSIRRSTNEKLFF
TGTGCCAGCAGTATTAGACGGTCAACTAATGAAAAACTGTTTTTT
>few|TRBJ1-1|TRBV18|.
CASSPSQGLGYTEAFF
TGTGCCAGCTCACCATCCCAGGGACTCGGGTACACTGAAGCTTTCTTT
>.|TRBJ1-5|TRBV6-8|.
CASSYSADQPQHF
TGTGCCAGCAGTTATTCCGCAGATCAGCCCCAGCATTTT
>.|TRBJ2-3|TRBV19|TRBD2
CASSIVAGVTDTQYF
TGTGCCAGTAGTATAGTAGCGGGAGTGACAGATACGCAGTATTTT
>.|TRBJ1-2|TRBV11-3|.
CASSFGSRPYGYTF
TGTGCCAGCAGCTTCGGGTCCAGGCCCTATGGCTACACCTTC
>.|TRBJ1-1|TRBV18|.
CASSPLPWGTQGSTVNTEAFF
TGTGCCAGCTCACCTCTACCTTGGGGGACCCAGGGGTCCACAGTCAACACTGAAGCTTTCTTT
>many|TRBJ2-7|TRBV11-3|TRBD1
CASSRGQGFYEQYF
TGTGCCAGCAGCCGCGGACAGGGTTTCTACGAGCAGTACTTC
>many|TRBJ2-1|TRBV10-3|TRBD2
CAISEPPMRRGDEQFF
TGTGCCATCAGTGAGCCCCCCATGAGACGGGGGGATGAGCAGTTCTTC
>.|TRBJ2-5|TRBV5-1|TRBD2
CASHKAAGVEETQYF
TGCGCCAGCCATAAGGCAGCGGGAGTCGAAGAGACCCAGTACTTC
>few|TRBJ2-3|TRBV6-8|.
CASSYSPDGDTQYF
TGTGCCAGCAGTTACTCCCCTGACGGAGATACGCAGTATTTT
>few|TRBJ1-1|TRBV29-1|.
CSVRGDKNTEAFF
TGCAGCGTTAGGGGGGATAAGAACACTGAAGCTTTCTTT
>many|TRBJ1-2|TRBV11-3|.
CASSPKPGTYGYTF
TGTGCCAGCAGCCCCAAACCGGGCACCTATGGCTACACCTTC
>few|TRBJ1-1|TRBV4-1|.
CASSQVGRGNTEAFF
TGCGCCAGCAGCCAAGTTGGCAGGGGGAACACTGAAGCTTTCTTT
>.|TRBJ1-3|TRBV19|.
CASSDGTSGNTIYF
TGTGCCAGTAGTGACGGTACCTCTGGAAACACCATATATTTT
>few|TRBJ2-3|TRBV11-3|TRBD2
CASSRLTSGSGDTQYF
TGTGCCAGCAGCCGCTTGACTAGCGGGAGCGGAGATACGCAGTATTTT
>few|TRBJ2-7|TRBV6-8|.
CASSPWASSYEQYF
TGTGCCAGCAGCCCTTGGGCGAGCTCCTACGAGCAGTACTTC
>many|TRBJ2-5|TRBV7-6|TRBD1
CASSPVGQGVGETQYF
TGTGCCAGCAGCCCCGTGGGGCAGGGGGTCGGGGAGACCCAGTACTTC
>few|TRBJ2-3|TRBV29-1|TRBD2
CSVEDLALAGGDTQYF
TGCAGCGTTGAAGATCTGGCCCTAGCGGGAGGAGATACGCAGTATTTT
>.|TRBJ2-5|TRBV6-8|.
CASSSGRQTQETQYF
TGTGCCAGCAGTTCTGGGAGACAGACTCAAGAGACCCAGTACTTC
>few|TRBJ2-2|TRBV28|.
CASSLRKGVVNTGELFF
TGTGCCAGCAGTTTACGAAAGGGGGTCGTTAACACCGGGGAGCTGTTTTTT
>.|TRBJ1-1|TRBV5-1|.
CASSLLGSSRAEAFF
TGCGCCAGCAGCTTGTTAGGCAGTTCCAGGGCTGAAGCTTTCTTT
>.|TRBJ1-3|TRBV6-8|.
CASTAFGGWNSGNTIYF
TGTGCCAGCACCGCCTTCGGGGGATGGAACTCTGGAAACACCATATATTTT
>.|TRBJ2-1|TRBV28|TRBD1
CASRSQDRGLRVF
TGTGCCAGCAGATCTCAGGACAGGGGGCTTCGGGTCTTC
>.|TRBJ2-5|TRBV30|.
CAWSVQGETQYF
TGTGCCTGGAGTGTCCAAGGGGAGACCCAGTACTTC
>few|TRBJ2-1|TRBV11-3|.
CASSLSAWGLDEQFF
TGTGCCAGCAGCTTATCAGCGTGGGGCCTCGATGAGCAGTTCTTC
>.|TRBJ1-5|TRBV18|.
CASSPSGPVGNQPQHF
TGTGCCAGCTCACCGAGCGGTCCCGTGGGCAATCAGCCCCAGCATTTT
>.|TRBJ1-2|TRBV18|.
CASSPPVTWGYTF
TGTGCCAGCTCACCACCAGTCACTTGGGGCTACACCTTC
>.|TRBJ2-1|TRBV5-1|TRBD2
CASSLGTSGTGLPPPRPNNEQFF
TGCGCCAGCAGCTTGGGGACTAGCGGGACGGGCCTGCCTCCCCCCAGACCTAACAATGAGCAGTTCTTC
>.|TRBJ2-1|TRBV5-1|.
CASSLDGSSYNEQFF
TGCGCCAGCAGCTTGGACGGGAGCTCCTACAATGAGCAGTTCTTC
>many|TRBJ1-3|TRBV11-3|.
CASSSYPTSEDTIYF
TGTGCCAGCAGCTCGTACCCTACGTCCGAGGACACCATATATTTT
>.|TRBJ2-5|TRBV19|TRBD2
CASSSGASGTVTQYF
TGTGCCAGTAGTTCCGGCGCTAGCGGAACAGTGACCCAGTACTTC
>.|TRBJ1-3|TRBV28|.
CASSSQGTSGNTIYF
TGTGCCAGCAGTTCCCAGGGTACTTCTGGAAACACCATATATTTT
>few|TRBJ2-5|TRBV10-1|.
CASSETETQYF
TGCGCCAGCAGTGAGACGGAGACCCAGTACTTC
>.|TRBJ2-5|TRBV19|.
CASSIGGKTQYF
TGTGCCAGTAGTATAGGGGGAAAGACCCAGTACTTC
>many|TRBJ2-7|TRBV11-3|.
CASSLGPPGHAWEQYF
TGTGCCAGCAGCTTGGGGCCTCCGGGCCATGCGTGGGAGCAGTACTTC
>many|TRBJ2-7|TRBV28|TRBD2
CASSVLAGGPSEQYF
TGTGCCAGCAGCGTCCTTGCGGGAGGGCCTAGCGAGCAGTACTTC
>many|TRBJ2-5|TRBV11-3|TRBD2
CASSLLAGGQETQYF
TGTGCCAGCAGCTTGCTAGCGGGGGGGCAAGAGACCCAGTACTTC
>.|TRBJ2-2|TRBV5-1|TRBD1
CASSLGQGPGELFF
TGCGCCAGCAGCTTGGGACAGGGACCCGGGGAGCTGTTTTTT
>.|TRBJ1-3|TRBV6-8|.
CASSRVGETGNTIYF
TGTGCCAGCAGTAGAGTGGGGGAAACCGGAAACACCATATATTTT
>medium-sized|TRBJ2-1|TRBV28|.
CASSGPGSGWDEQFF
TGTGCCAGCAGTGGCCCAGGGAGCGGGTGGGATGAGCAGTTCTTC
>few|TRBJ2-7|TRBV6-8|TRBD2
CASSFEAGGTYEQYF
TGTGCCAGCAGTTTTGAGGCGGGGGGGACCTACGAGCAGTACTTC
>many|TRBJ2-7|TRBV6-8|.
CASSYNRDSYEQYF
TGTGCCAGCAGTTACAACAGGGACTCCTACGAGCAGTACTTC
>.|TRBJ1-2|TRBV15|.
CATSRPGLLPGYTF
TGTGCCACCAGCAGACCCGGACTTCTGCCTGGCTACACCTTC
>.|TRBJ2-3|TRBV14|.
CASSQEAPGGTDTQYF
TGTGCCAGCAGCCAAGAAGCGCCAGGGGGGACAGATACGCAGTATTTT
>.|TRBJ2-7|TRBV11-3|.
CASSFRGGERAYEQYF
TGTGCCAGCAGCTTCCGGGGCGGGGAAAGGGCTTACGAGCAGTACTTC
>.|TRBJ2-1|TRBV6-8|TRBD1
CASSGQGSPYNEQFF
TGTGCCAGCAGTGGACAGGGAAGCCCCTACAATGAGCAGTTCTTC
>.|TRBJ1-2|TRBV5-1|TRBD1
CASSTSGTGEVGYTF
TGCGCCAGCAGCACCTCCGGGACAGGGGAGGTTGGCTACACCTTC
>few|TRBJ1-1|TRBV28|.
CASSLAGPTEAFF
TGTGCCAGCAGTTTAGCAGGGCCCACCGAAGCTTTCTTT
>few|TRBJ2-7|TRBV6-8|.
CASSPGPYEQYF
TGTGCCAGCAGTCCCGGACCATACGAGCAGTACTTC
>.|TRBJ1-5|TRBV11-3|.
CASSFGVKGQPQHF
TGTGCCAGCAGCTTTGGGGTTAAAGGGCAGCCCCAGCATTTT
>many|TRBJ2-5|TRBV7-1|.
CASSPNTEETQYF
TGTGCCAGCAGCCCCAACACGGAAGAGACCCAGTACTTC
>.|TRBJ1-5|TRBV19|.
CASSMGFRGYSNQPQHF
TGTGCCAGTAGTATGGGGTTTAGGGGTTATAGCAATCAGCCCCAGCATTTT
>.|TRBJ1-5|TRBV6-8|.
CASDRSPSTSNQPQHF
TGTGCCAGCGACCGGTCTCCCTCGACCAGCAATCAGCCCCAGCATTTT
>.|TRBJ2-3|TRBV5-1|TRBD2
CASSFLERERADTQYF
TGCGCCAGCAGTTTCCTAGAGCGGGAGAGGGCGGATACGCAGTATTTT
>.|TRBJ1-1|TRBV9|.
CASSASGTEWDEAFF
TGTGCCAGCAGCGCATCCGGGACGGAGTGGGATGAAGCTTTCTTT
>few|TRBJ2-7|TRBV11-3|.
CASSLGWRSQGTSYEQYF
TGTGCCAGCAGCTTAGGTTGGCGGTCGCAGGGGACCTCCTACGAGCAGTACTTC